This TCR beta chain was recovered during a study of a mutant IDH1 vaccine in newly diagnosed glioma. Study-wide background: Patients arrived already treated with radiotherapy, temozolomide, or both, most having had both.

Sample time point: baseline, week 1 (first vaccination visit). As to treatment: pre-vaccination baseline after standard-of-care therapy. The germline V and J ends were trimmed by 0 bases and 0 bases, with 7 bases remaining between them. This CDR3 has 15 residues. The germline CDR1 and CDR2 sequences are MRHNA and SNTAGT. Repertoires were generated with immunoSEQ multiplex PCR, while TCRdb's copy carries only in-frame clones and drops some. The sample has tens of thousands of clones, approximately 93% seen once. V is TRBV6-4 and J is TRBJ2-3; D assignment may be TRBD1 or TRBD2 (5 bases each). This receptor was obtained from a man aged 35-49 years with glioma. Sequenced material: PBMCs, taken from a glioma patient treated with radiotherapy, temozolomide or both. The CDR3 DNA reads as TGTGCCAGCAGTGACTCAGGGGAGAGCACAGATACGCAGTATTTT. Amino acids: CASSDSGESTDTQYF.